This is a list of T cell receptor beta chains from one sample in a study of cytomegalovirus exposure and HLA in healthy donors. TCRdb's copy holds only in-frame clones and misses some; the assay was immunoSEQ multiplex PCR. The table shows roughly 190,000 clones, with approximately 80% occurring only once. Input material: PBMCs. Receptors originate from a woman in her twenties or thirties in good health and CMV-seropositive. Both conserved end residues are part of each CDR3. D genes are given only for firm matches.

TRBV5-1,TRBD2,TRBJ2-3,CASSPTSGTDTQYF
TRBV7-9,NA,TRBJ1-2,CASSPVRVGYGYTF
TRBV5-1,TRBD2,TRBJ2-5,CASSLATGTSGEETQYF
TRBV28,TRBD1,TRBJ1-5,CASSFRGQGGQPQHF
TRBV7-9,NA,TRBJ1-2,CASSLPLEGGYGYTF
TRBV9,TRBD2,TRBJ2-7,CASSLEAGPYEQYF
TRBV4-3,NA,TRBJ2-5,CASSQDRTESQETQYF
TRBV28,NA,TRBJ1-2,CASSLSLYGYTF
TRBV11-3,NA,TRBJ2-5,CASSLDPGGEQYF
TRBV7-2,TRBD1,TRBJ1-4,CASSTGTVEKLFF
TRBV4-1,TRBD2,TRBJ2-5,CASSQFHRGLAGQETQYF
TRBV5-4,TRBD1,TRBJ2-6,CASSLGDSPGANVLTF
TRBV9,NA,TRBJ1-5,CASSVGGGGGQPQHF
TRBV30,TRBD1,TRBJ1-2,CACPDRAKGYTF
TRBV28,TRBD2,TRBJ2-2,CASSLLAGGSHGELFF
TRBV11-3,NA,TRBJ2-3,CASSMTPAGAHPDTQYF
TRBV7-6,NA,TRBJ2-7,CASSFVEGRGYEQYF
TRBV19,NA,TRBJ2-1,CASSMLDGGGGVEQFF
TRBV29-1,NA,TRBJ2-3,CSAQFGFRDTDTQYF
TRBV19,TRBD2,TRBJ2-1,CASSDVGLAANNEQFF
TRBV7-2,TRBD2,TRBJ2-3,CASSLVGSGVTDTQYF
TRBV19,NA,TRBJ1-4,CASSIDPPQGLNEKLFF
TRBV4-3,TRBD2,TRBJ2-1,CASRLAGANNEQFF
TRBV9,TRBD1,TRBJ1-1,CASSAPGQSEAFF
TRBV18,TRBD1,TRBJ1-3,CASSDRDRVLGNTIYF
TRBV4-3,TRBD1,TRBJ2-7,CASSLRTGSLEQYF
TRBV27,NA,TRBJ1-1,CASSLAGPPANTEAFF
TRBV7-3,NA,TRBJ2-4,CASAWAGSNIQYF
TRBV9,TRBD1,TRBJ2-7,CASSVGGQGRTEQYF
TRBV19,NA,TRBJ1-5,CASRSPIGGNQPQHF
TRBV2,NA,TRBJ1-5,CASSDRFHQPQHF
TRBV28,NA,TRBJ2-7,CASSLLGVWQYF
TRBV27,TRBD1,TRBJ2-7,CASSAWRGTGLGEQYF
TRBV27,TRBD1,TRBJ1-2,CASGRQGRNGYTF
TRBV7-9,NA,TRBJ2-2,CASSPERNTGELFF
TRBV7-2,NA,TRBJ2-1,CASTPGLIMGEQFF
TRBV5-8,TRBD1,TRBJ2-7,CASSLPLRQGVNEQYF
TRBV7-9,TRBD2,TRBJ2-7,CASSSPTSGGYEQYF
TRBV5-1,TRBD2,TRBJ2-3,CASSVGLAGDTQYF
TRBV6-5,TRBD2,TRBJ2-3,CASRGTTSTDTQYF
TRBV18,NA,TRBJ2-7,CASSPRRDSYEQYF
TRBV28,NA,TRBJ2-7,CASSSVYEQYF
TRBV29-1,NA,TRBJ2-1,CSALPSDNEQFF
TRBV28,TRBD2,NA,CASQSGNLYEQYF
TRBV5-6,TRBD1,TRBJ2-2,CASSLGETGGTGELFF
TRBV6-6,TRBD1,TRBJ2-2,CASSPGTVNTGELFF
TRBV27,TRBD2,TRBJ2-1,CASRLTSGSGNEQFF
TRBV10-3,TRBD2,TRBJ2-1,CAISERRPGLAGGTRNEQFF
TRBV30,TRBD2,TRBJ2-1,CAWSRTGGNEQFF
TRBV5-6,NA,TRBJ1-2,CASSFGTGLYGYTF
TRBV19,NA,TRBJ1-2,CASSMPGIYGYTF
TRBV13,TRBD1,TRBJ1-4,CASSLGQGVLEKLFF
TRBV5-8,NA,TRBJ2-7,CASSAILGAGGEQYF
TRBV19,NA,TRBJ2-5,CASSSAPGETQYF